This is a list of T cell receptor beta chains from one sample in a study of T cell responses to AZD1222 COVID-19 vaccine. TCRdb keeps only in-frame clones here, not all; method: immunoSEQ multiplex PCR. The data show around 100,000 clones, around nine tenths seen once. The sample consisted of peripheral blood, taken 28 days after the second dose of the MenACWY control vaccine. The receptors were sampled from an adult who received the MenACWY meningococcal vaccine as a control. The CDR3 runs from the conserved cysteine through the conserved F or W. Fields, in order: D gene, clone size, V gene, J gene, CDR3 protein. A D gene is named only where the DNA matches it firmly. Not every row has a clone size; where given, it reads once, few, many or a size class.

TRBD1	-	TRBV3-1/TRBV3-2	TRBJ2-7	CASSPGQGYEQYF
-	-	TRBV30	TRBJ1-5	CALGGAGGNQPQHF
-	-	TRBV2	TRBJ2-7	CASSKERAYEQYF
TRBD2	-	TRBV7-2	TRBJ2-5	CASSPRRAGGETQYF
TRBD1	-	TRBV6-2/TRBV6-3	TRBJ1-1	CASSRTLTGAEAFF
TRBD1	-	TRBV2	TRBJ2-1	CARDRGNEQFF
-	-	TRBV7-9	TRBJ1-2	CASSPEGGGYTF
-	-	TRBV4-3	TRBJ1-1	CASSQSRAWGTEAFF
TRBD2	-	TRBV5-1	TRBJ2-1	CASSFTSGPGGEQFF
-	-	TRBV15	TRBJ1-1	CATSRDRRDRNTEAFF
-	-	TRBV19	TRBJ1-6	CASSDRNSPLHF
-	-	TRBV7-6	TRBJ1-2	CASSLEGRGNYGYTF
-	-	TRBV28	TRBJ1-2	CAGKMGGLDYGYTF
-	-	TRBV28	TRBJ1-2	CASSLTPRDGYTF
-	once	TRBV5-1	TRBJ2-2	CASSLSGVTGELFF
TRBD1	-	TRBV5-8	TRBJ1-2	CASSLEPWTGGYGYTF
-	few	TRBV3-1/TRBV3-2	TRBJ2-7	CASSQGDLNYEQYF
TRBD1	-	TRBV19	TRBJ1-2	CASSSGTGLFNYGYTF
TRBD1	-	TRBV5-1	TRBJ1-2	CASSSPGQGHYGYTF
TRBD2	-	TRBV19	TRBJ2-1	CASSTVAGDYNEQFF
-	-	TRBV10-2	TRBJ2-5	CASSRTGRGETQYF
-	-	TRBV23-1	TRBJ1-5	CASGGLRGALVLSNQPQHF
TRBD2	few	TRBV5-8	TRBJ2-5	CASSLGVAGGLQETQYF
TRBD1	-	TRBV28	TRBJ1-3	CASRPETGRSGNTIYF
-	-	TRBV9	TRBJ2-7	CASSVGGDSYEQYF
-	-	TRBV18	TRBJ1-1	CASSLSRNTEAFF